Following are 14 T cell receptor beta chains from one sample sequenced in a study of beta chain features in type 1 diabetes. Which antigens these TCRs recognize remains unknown. Since all of the isolated RNA was reverse transcribed, expressed TCRB transcripts were what got sequenced. TCRdb's copy holds only in-frame clones and misses some; the assay was immunoSEQ multiplex PCR. The data contain 300,000 or so clones, 13% to 15% of them singletons. Study-wide results and limits: Significant though moderate, a shortening of TCRB CDR3s appeared in all four CD4+ subsets of Type 1 diabetes patients.

Sequenced sample: naive CD4+ T cells from blood. Receptor source: a man aged 25-40 years with type 1 diabetes.

This clone was observed a handful of times. V gene TRBV6-5 combines with J gene TRBJ2-1; D is perhaps TRBD1 (5 bases). V dropped 4 bases and J dropped 2 bases, with 12 bases sitting between them. The CDR3 runs to 15 residues. Looked up from germline, CDR1 is MNHEY and CDR2 is SVGAGI. In DNA form, the CDR3 reads TGTGCCAGCAGTTTCTCTCAGGGAACCTACAATGAGCAGTTCTTC. As protein: CASSFSQGTYNEQFF.

A few counts support this clone. CDR3 protein: CASSSNTDTQYF. The CDR3 region has the DNA TGTGCCAGCAGCTCTAACACAGATACGCAGTATTTT. The J gene is TRBJ2-3, the V gene TRBV7-2; D is unclear. Germline CDR1 and CDR2: SGHTA and FQGNSA. Trimming cost V 4 bases and J 2 bases, with 4 bases left between them. CDR3 length: 12 residues.

This clone occurred a few times. The chain uses TRBV6-1 and TRBJ2-5; 11 bases map to TRBD2. Germline lookup yields CDR1 MNHNS and CDR2 SASEGT. The CDR3 runs to 14 residues. Unmatched junction bases numbered 2, after V lost 4 bases and J lost 4 bases. The CDR3 loop reads CASSALAGAETQYF. Written as DNA, the CDR3 is TGTGCCAGCAGTGCACTAGCGGGAGCAGAGACCCAGTACTTC.

This clone has more than one count but fewer than ten. The chain couples TRBV2 to TRBJ2-1; 11 bases agree with TRBD1. Germline values: CDR1 SNHLY, CDR2 FYNNEI. V trimming: 4 bases; J trimming: 2 bases; junction bases outside the gene matches: 1. The CDR3 is 15 amino acids. The CDR3 DNA is TGTGCCAGCAGTGGGGACAGGGGGGCCTACAATGAGCAGTTCTTC. The encoded protein is CASSGDRGAYNEQFF.

CDR3 amino acids: CASWTGRDQPQHF. In DNA, the CDR3 is TGTGCCAGTTGGACAGGGAGGGATCAGCCCCAGCATTTT. The chain joins TRBV28 to TRBJ1-5; 8 nucleotides align to TRBD1. The germline CDR1 and CDR2 sequences are MDHEN and SYDVKM. J lost 5 bases, V lost 9 bases, and 6 bases had no gene match. CDR3 length: 13 residues.

The rearrangement links TRBV14 to TRBJ2-2; D is uncertain. V was trimmed by 1 base and J by 9 bases, leaving 6 bases between them. The germline gives CDR1 SGHDN, CDR2 FVKESK. This CDR3 is 12 amino acids long. The CDR3 reads CASSQGSRELFF. In nucleotides, the CDR3 is TGTGCCAGCAGCCAAGGGAGCCGGGAGCTGTTTTTT.

The chain employs TRBV5-1 and TRBJ2-3; a weak D match, TRBD2 (6 bases). Germline V gene data show CDR1 as SGHRS and CDR2 as YFSETQ. The CDR3 covers 16 residues. V was cut by 1 base and J by 3 bases, with 15 bases left in between. DNA for the CDR3: TGCGCCAGCAGCTTGCTGCAGGGAGGCAAGACAGATACGCAGTATTTT. Protein product: CASSLLQGGKTDTQYF.

This clone has just one count. V and J are TRBV5-4 and TRBJ2-1; no firm D call. The V gene's germline CDR1 is SGHNT and CDR2 YYREEE (reference sequence). Trimming stripped 2 bases from V and 9 bases from J, with 6 bases between. This CDR3 contains 11 residues. The CDR3 DNA follows: TGTGCCAGCAGCTTCGAGAGTGAGCAGTTCTTC. It yields the protein CASSFESEQFF.

The chain employs TRBV30 and TRBJ1-5; tentative D call: TRBD1 (5 bases). The CDR3 length is 14 residues. CDR1 GTSNPN and CDR2 SVGIG come from the germline V gene (reference sequence). V was pared by 1 base and J by 2 bases, with 9 bases between. The CDR3: CAWSGGHRNQPQHF. CDR3 DNA: TGTGCCTGGAGTGGCGGACATCGCAATCAGCCCCAGCATTTT.

This sequence joins TRBV6-6 and TRBJ2-1; tentatively, D is TRBD2 (6 bases). CDR3 length: 13 residues. CDR1 MNHNY and CDR2 SVGAGI come from the germline V gene (reference sequence). Trimming shortened V by 7 bases and J by 4 bases, and 11 bases separated the two germline ends. This chain's CDR3 is CASTTGDYNEQFF. CDR3 nucleotides: TGTGCCAGCACCACGGGAGATTACAATGAGCAGTTCTTC.

In its sample, this clone was seen a few times. The rearrangement joins TRBV6-1 to TRBJ2-7, with D possibly TRBD1 on 6 matching bases. Germline CDR1 reads MNHNS; CDR2 reads SASEGT. V lost 10 bases and J lost 5, with 15 bases in between. This CDR3 is 12 amino acids long. The CDR3: CATRDTNDEQYF. CDR3 sequence (DNA): TGTGCCACCCGGGACACCAACGACGAGCAGTACTTC.

The CDR3 nucleotides are TGTGCCAGCAGTCCCTCTCGACTGGTCTACGAGCAGTACTTC. The encoded protein is CASSPSRLVYEQYF. The gene calls are TRBV27 and TRBJ2-7; D remains ambiguous. Germline V gene data show CDR1 as MNHEY and CDR2 as SMNVEV (reference sequence). Trimming shortened V by 5 bases and J by 3 bases, and 14 bases separated the two germline ends. This CDR3 has 14 residues.

This clone was detected only a few times. The chain is built from TRBV2 and TRBJ2-5, with TRBD1 matching over 9 bases. The CDR3 totals 14 residues. V was pared by 7 bases and J by 0 bases, with 3 bases of the junction left unmatched. The germline CDR1 and CDR2 sequences are SNHLY and FYNNEI. DNA for the CDR3: TGTGCCAGCATAACAGGGGGCTACCAAGAGACCCAGTACTTC. Translated, it gives CASITGGYQETQYF.

This clone has just a few counts. This chain joins TRBV7-9 and TRBJ2-1; 8 nucleotides align to TRBD1. This CDR3 region has 17 residues. Germline V CDR1 and CDR2: SEHNR, FQNEAQ (reference sequence). V lost 4 bases and J lost 1; bases outside the gene matches: 9. The CDR3 sequence: CASSSRRGQGSYNEQFF. The CDR3 nucleotides read TGTGCCAGCAGCTCCCGAAGAGGACAGGGATCCTACAATGAGCAGTTCTTC.